These T cell receptor beta chains were read from a single sample in a study of early T cells in non-severe SARS-CoV-2 infection. TCRdb analysed the 5' RACE reads with MiXCR anew, one entry per CDR3 protein. The data hold roughly 42,000 distinct CDR3 sequences, with about 12% observed a single time. The sequencing sample was made of whole blood. All receptors come from an adult who was a healthcare worker with PCR-confirmed SARS-CoV-2 infection or an uninfected control (not recorded which). The CDR3 runs from the conserved cysteine through the conserved F or W. D genes are given only for firm matches. Rows give clone size only sometimes, using once, few, many, or a class for an expanded clone.

v_call: TRBV20-1; cdr3_length: 13; clone_size: many; j_call: TRBJ2-7; d_call: -; cdr3_nt: TGCAGTGCCCTTTGGGACTCCCCCTACGAGCAGTACTTC; cdr3_aa: CSALWDSPYEQYF
v_call: TRBV11-2; cdr3_length: 16; clone_size: few; j_call: TRBJ2-3; d_call: -; cdr3_nt: TGTGCCAGCAGCTTAGATAGTAAGCTTCTCGCAGATACGCAGTATTTT; cdr3_aa: CASSLDSKLLADTQYF
v_call: TRBV28; cdr3_length: 15; clone_size: many; j_call: TRBJ2-7; d_call: -; cdr3_nt: TGTGCCAGCAGTTTATGGAGTCAGGGCGCCTACGAGCAGTACTTC; cdr3_aa: CASSLWSQGAYEQYF
v_call: TRBV4-3; cdr3_length: 15; clone_size: few; j_call: TRBJ2-1; d_call: -; cdr3_nt: TGCGCCAGCAGCCAAGATCGGACCGCGTTAAATGAGCAGTTCTTC; cdr3_aa: CASSQDRTALNEQFF
v_call: TRBV7-8; cdr3_length: 12; clone_size: many; j_call: TRBJ2-1; d_call: TRBD1; cdr3_nt: TGTGCCAGCTTACAGGGGTACAATGAGCAGTTCTTC; cdr3_aa: CASLQGYNEQFF
v_call: TRBV20-1; cdr3_length: 17; clone_size: few; j_call: TRBJ1-6; d_call: -; cdr3_nt: TGCAGTGCTAGAGATGTCCAGAAGAGCTCCTATAATTCACCCCTCCACTTT; cdr3_aa: CSARDVQKSSYNSPLHF
v_call: TRBV19; cdr3_length: 15; clone_size: few; j_call: TRBJ2-7; d_call: TRBD2; cdr3_nt: TGTGCCAGTAGTATCATGACTAGCGGGGTCTACGAGCAGTACTTC; cdr3_aa: CASSIMTSGVYEQYF
v_call: TRBV28; cdr3_length: 15; clone_size: many; j_call: TRBJ1-2; d_call: -; cdr3_nt: TGTGCCAGCAGTTTATGGACAGGACCTTACTATGGCTACACCTTC; cdr3_aa: CASSLWTGPYYGYTF
v_call: TRBV18; cdr3_length: 13; clone_size: few; j_call: TRBJ2-7; d_call: -; cdr3_nt: TGTGCCAGCTCCGGAGGGAGCGCCTACGAGCAGTACTTC; cdr3_aa: CASSGGSAYEQYF
v_call: TRBV6-2/TRBV6-3; cdr3_length: 13; clone_size: many; j_call: TRBJ2-5; d_call: TRBD1; cdr3_nt: TGTGCCAGCAAAAGGGACAGCCAAGAGACCCAGTACTTC; cdr3_aa: CASKRDSQETQYF
v_call: TRBV7-9; cdr3_length: 15; clone_size: many; j_call: TRBJ2-7; d_call: TRBD2; cdr3_nt: TGTGCCTCTGCACGGGCTAGCGGGAGGAGCTACGAGCAGTACTTC; cdr3_aa: CASARASGRSYEQYF
v_call: TRBV20-1; cdr3_length: 13; clone_size: few; j_call: TRBJ2-1; d_call: TRBD1; cdr3_nt: TGCAGTGCTATGGACAGGGGGAAAAATGAGCAGTTCTTC; cdr3_aa: CSAMDRGKNEQFF
v_call: TRBV7-2; cdr3_length: 15; clone_size: -; j_call: TRBJ2-1; d_call: TRBD1; cdr3_nt: TGTGCCAGCAGCTTAGGGACAGGACGTTACAATGAGCAGTTCTTC; cdr3_aa: CASSLGTGRYNEQFF
v_call: TRBV7-9; cdr3_length: 14; clone_size: many; j_call: TRBJ1-6; d_call: -; cdr3_nt: TGTGCCAGCAGCTTACCAAGGCTAAATTCACCCCTCCACTTT; cdr3_aa: CASSLPRLNSPLHF
v_call: TRBV20-1; cdr3_length: 14; clone_size: -; j_call: TRBJ2-2; d_call: TRBD1; cdr3_nt: TGCAGTGCCGCAACCTCAGGGGGCACCGGGGAGCTGTTTTTT; cdr3_aa: CSAATSGGTGELFF
v_call: TRBV20-1; cdr3_length: 12; clone_size: few; j_call: TRBJ1-2; d_call: -; cdr3_nt: TGCAGGGCTCAATCTGGACCCTATGGCTACACCTTC; cdr3_aa: CRAQSGPYGYTF
v_call: TRBV27; cdr3_length: 13; clone_size: -; j_call: TRBJ2-3; d_call: -; cdr3_nt: TGTGCCAGCAGTCGCTTGCTGGGAGGCCCGCAGTATTTT; cdr3_aa: CASSRLLGGPQYF
v_call: TRBV24-1; cdr3_length: 17; clone_size: many; j_call: TRBJ2-2; d_call: -; cdr3_nt: TGTGCCACCCTCGGCATGGTAGGGAAGGTGATCGCCGGGGAGCTGTTTTTT; cdr3_aa: CATLGMVGKVIAGELFF
v_call: TRBV9; cdr3_length: 16; clone_size: few; j_call: TRBJ2-1; d_call: TRBD2; cdr3_nt: TGTGCCAGCAGCATTTCCGGGACTAGCGGCTACAATGAGCAGTTCTTC; cdr3_aa: CASSISGTSGYNEQFF
v_call: TRBV4-1; cdr3_length: 17; clone_size: few; j_call: TRBJ2-1; d_call: -; cdr3_nt: TGCGCCAGCAGCCAAGAGCCCGAACTAGTACGTCGCGATGAGCAGTTCTTC; cdr3_aa: CASSQEPELVRRDEQFF
v_call: TRBV4-1; cdr3_length: 14; clone_size: many; j_call: TRBJ2-7; d_call: -; cdr3_nt: TGCGCCAGCAGCCACCTCCCCCTCTTCTACGAGCAGTACTTC; cdr3_aa: CASSHLPLFYEQYF
v_call: TRBV20-1; cdr3_length: 14; clone_size: many; j_call: TRBJ2-7; d_call: TRBD2; cdr3_nt: TGCAGTGCTACGAGGCTAGCGGACTCCTACGAGCAGTACTTC; cdr3_aa: CSATRLADSYEQYF
v_call: TRBV27; cdr3_length: 16; clone_size: -; j_call: TRBJ2-1; d_call: TRBD1; cdr3_nt: TGTGCCAGCACCTACCGCCGGGACAGCAACAACAATGAGCAGTTCTTC; cdr3_aa: CASTYRRDSNNNEQFF
v_call: TRBV18; cdr3_length: 16; clone_size: -; j_call: TRBJ1-5; d_call: -; cdr3_nt: TGTGCCAGCTCACCTACGGGGATCGCGGGCAATCAGCCCCAGCATTTT; cdr3_aa: CASSPTGIAGNQPQHF
v_call: TRBV7-2; cdr3_length: 17; clone_size: many; j_call: TRBJ2-1; d_call: TRBD2; cdr3_nt: TGTGCCAGCAGCTTCCAGGGGACTAGCGGGGAGTACAATGAGCAGTTCTTC; cdr3_aa: CASSFQGTSGEYNEQFF
v_call: TRBV10-3; cdr3_length: 15; clone_size: many; j_call: TRBJ1-1; d_call: TRBD1; cdr3_nt: TGTGCCATCAGTGACCCACAGGGGGCGAACACTGAAGCTTTCTTT; cdr3_aa: CAISDPQGANTEAFF
v_call: TRBV29-1; cdr3_length: 14; clone_size: many; j_call: TRBJ2-2; d_call: TRBD2; cdr3_nt: TGCAGCGTTAAAAGCGGGGGCGCAGCCGGGGAGCTGTTTTTT; cdr3_aa: CSVKSGGAAGELFF
v_call: TRBV28; cdr3_length: 12; clone_size: -; j_call: TRBJ2-7; d_call: -; cdr3_nt: TGTGCCAGCAGTTTAGCCTACTACGAGCAGTACTTC; cdr3_aa: CASSLAYYEQYF
v_call: TRBV29-1; cdr3_length: 10; clone_size: -; j_call: TRBJ1-1; d_call: -; cdr3_nt: TGCAGCGTTGAAGATGGTGAAGCTTTCTTT; cdr3_aa: CSVEDGEAFF
v_call: TRBV18; cdr3_length: 15; clone_size: -; j_call: TRBJ1-5; d_call: -; cdr3_nt: TGTGCCAGCTCACCGGAAAGTAGCCGGAATCAGCCCCAGCATTTT; cdr3_aa: CASSPESSRNQPQHF
v_call: TRBV7-8; cdr3_length: 18; clone_size: many; j_call: TRBJ2-3; d_call: TRBD2; cdr3_nt: TGTGCCAGCAGCTTATCCCGGACTAGCGGATTGGGCACAGATACGCAGTATTTT; cdr3_aa: CASSLSRTSGLGTDTQYF
v_call: TRBV29-1; cdr3_length: 14; clone_size: once; j_call: TRBJ1-1; d_call: -; cdr3_nt: TGCAGCGTTGTCGTGAGGACAGCCCGAGATGAAGCTTTCTTT; cdr3_aa: CSVVVRTARDEAFF
v_call: TRBV3-1; cdr3_length: 15; clone_size: many; j_call: TRBJ1-6; d_call: -; cdr3_nt: TGTGCCAGCAGCCCCGACCCCGGAGAGGATTCACCCCTCCACTTT; cdr3_aa: CASSPDPGEDSPLHF
v_call: TRBV2; cdr3_length: 12; clone_size: few; j_call: TRBJ1-2; d_call: -; cdr3_nt: TGTGCCAGCAGTCGCCCTGGCTATGGCTACACCTTC; cdr3_aa: CASSRPGYGYTF
v_call: TRBV20-1; cdr3_length: 12; clone_size: many; j_call: TRBJ2-7; d_call: -; cdr3_nt: TGCAGTGCTAGAGATCCTGGATACGAGCAGTACTTC; cdr3_aa: CSARDPGYEQYF
v_call: TRBV5-4; cdr3_length: 15; clone_size: many; j_call: TRBJ2-1; d_call: TRBD2; cdr3_nt: TGTGCCAGCAGCTTGGGGCTAGCGGGGGCCAATGAGCAGTTCTTC; cdr3_aa: CASSLGLAGANEQFF
v_call: TRBV7-2; cdr3_length: 14; clone_size: few; j_call: TRBJ2-2; d_call: -; cdr3_nt: TGTGCCAGCAGCTTAGACGTTGCTCTTGGGGAGCTGTTTTTT; cdr3_aa: CASSLDVALGELFF
v_call: TRBV28; cdr3_length: 14; clone_size: few; j_call: TRBJ1-2; d_call: TRBD1; cdr3_nt: TGTGCCAGCAGACCGGGACAGCCGGTTTATGGCTACACCTTC; cdr3_aa: CASRPGQPVYGYTF
v_call: TRBV4-2; cdr3_length: 15; clone_size: -; j_call: TRBJ1-4; d_call: -; cdr3_nt: TGTGCCAGCAGCCAAGAAATATCTGATAGGATAGGACTGTTTTTT; cdr3_aa: CASSQEISDRIGLFF
v_call: TRBV15; cdr3_length: 17; clone_size: -; j_call: TRBJ2-3; d_call: TRBD2; cdr3_nt: TGTGCCACCAGCAGAAAGACTAGCGGGAGGGTCGTAGATACGCAGTATTTT; cdr3_aa: CATSRKTSGRVVDTQYF